The rows below give T cell receptor beta chains drawn from one sample of a study of beta chain features in type 1 diabetes. Sequencing was performed with immunoSEQ multiplex PCR; in TCRdb, only in-frame clones are kept and a portion is missing. The top ten hold 0.02% to 0.025% of the sample, which has about 900,000 clones, 17% seen once. Sample: naive CD4+ T cells from blood. These receptors were obtained from a woman aged 18-30 years in good health. The conserved cysteine and the conserved F or W are not part of the CDR3 here. A D gene is named only where the DNA matches it firmly.

length: 13; D: TRBD2; V: TRBV27; J: TRBJ2-1; CDR3: ASSLTPPRLAEQF
length: 11; D: NA; V: TRBV11-2; J: TRBJ2-1; CDR3: ASSFVFDSEQF
length: 15; D: NA; V: TRBV21-1; J: TRBJ2-2; CDR3: ASSMVALAGITGELF
length: 11; D: NA; V: TRBV6-6; J: TRBJ1-3; CDR3: ASSPLLGNTIY
length: 15; D: TRBD2; V: TRBV6-4; J: TRBJ2-1; CDR3: ASSAAGGLNSYNEQF
length: 11; D: TRBD2; V: TRBV5-4; J: TRBJ2-5; CDR3: ASSLLAGETQY
length: 15; D: NA; V: TRBV4-2; J: TRBJ2-6; CDR3: ASSQANRATGANVLT
length: 13; D: NA; V: TRBV9; J: TRBJ2-5; CDR3: ASSVAPRAEETQY
length: 11; D: NA; V: TRBV15; J: TRBJ1-4; CDR3: ATSRGHTEKLF
length: 11; D: NA; V: TRBV7-2; J: TRBJ1-1; CDR3: ASTKWDSGRAF
length: 10; D: NA; V: TRBV7-9; J: TRBJ2-2; CDR3: ASSLGTGELF
length: 11; D: NA; V: TRBV4-2; J: TRBJ2-5; CDR3: ASSYPFPGTQY
length: 11; D: NA; V: TRBV5-1; J: TRBJ2-1; CDR3: ASTSSSYNEQF
length: 15; D: TRBD2; V: TRBV7-6; J: TRBJ2-3; CDR3: ASSARLAGVSTDTQY
length: 13; D: TRBD2; V: TRBV7-2; J: TRBJ2-7; CDR3: ASSFASGLGGEQY
length: 13; D: NA; V: TRBV7-9; J: TRBJ1-4; CDR3: ASSERTATNEKLF
length: 12; D: NA; V: TRBV28; J: TRBJ1-5; CDR3: ASSYRDRAQPQH
length: 12; D: NA; V: TRBV11-2; J: TRBJ2-5; CDR3: ASSDLGRKETQY
length: 11; D: NA; V: TRBV4-1; J: TRBJ1-3; CDR3: ASSQAGINTIY
length: 12; D: TRBD2; V: TRBV10-3; J: TRBJ2-7; CDR3: AISGLAGEELQY
length: 15; D: TRBD1; V: TRBV5-6; J: TRBJ2-1; CDR3: ASLGIRQRRDRREQF
length: 12; D: NA; V: TRBV28; J: TRBJ1-5; CDR3: ASSEDRGNQPQH
length: 16; D: TRBD2; V: TRBV15; J: TRBJ2-2; CDR3: ATSRDKEVAGSTGELF
length: 13; D: NA; V: TRBV2; J: TRBJ2-2; CDR3: ASLASFLNTGELF
length: 12; D: NA; V: TRBV2; J: TRBJ1-5; CDR3: ASSGVQGDQPQH
length: 12; D: NA; V: TRBV6-5; J: TRBJ1-4; CDR3: ASSYGGRGEKLF
length: 10; D: NA; V: TRBV7-3; J: TRBJ2-3; CDR3: ASSLYTDTQY
length: 14; D: NA; V: TRBV7-2; J: TRBJ2-7; CDR3: ASSLAGGRSSYEQY
length: 13; D: TRBD1; V: TRBV4-3; J: TRBJ2-7; CDR3: ASSQDLWDSREQY
length: 13; D: NA; V: TRBV4-3; J: TRBJ2-5; CDR3: ASSQLGGRGETQY
length: 10; D: NA; V: TRBV7-9; J: TRBJ2-1; CDR3: ASSPRAGEQF
length: 11; D: NA; V: TRBV9; J: TRBJ2-5; CDR3: ASSVEYQETQY
length: 13; D: NA; V: TRBV4-2; J: TRBJ2-2; CDR3: ASSQDLVVWGELF
length: 11; D: TRBD1; V: TRBV5-1; J: TRBJ1-4; CDR3: ASGTGQNEKLF
length: 12; D: NA; V: TRBV28; J: TRBJ2-2; CDR3: ASTRTGGTGELF
length: 13; D: NA; V: TRBV18; J: TRBJ2-7; CDR3: ASSKLDRRLYEQY
length: 10; D: NA; V: TRBV28; J: TRBJ2-1; CDR3: ASSPTTNEQF